The 19 T cell receptor beta chains in this list originate from one sample, sequenced in a study of blood T cell repertoires in COVID-19. This table comes from immunoSEQ multiplex PCR, and its TCRdb copy is limited to in-frame clones, with some not included. The table lists about 50,000 clones, 83% of them singletons. Input material: peripheral blood. The source is a man aged 35 to 55 with acute or convalescent COVID-19.

This chain uses TRBV10-1 with TRBJ1-2; possible D gene TRBD1, 6 bases. V lost 4 bases and J 4 bases, leaving 19 bases between the germline ends. The CDR3 length is 16 residues. Germline CDR1 and CDR2: WNHNN and SYGVQD (reference sequence). The CDR3 DNA sequence: TGCGCCAGCAGTGGGCCCCTGAGGGGGATAGGCTATGGCTACACCTTC. Protein sequence: CASSGPLRGIGYGYTF.

J is TRBJ1-5 and V is TRBV10-1, with TRBD1 identical over 12 bases. The CDR3 sequence is 17 residues long. With V trimmed by 0 bases and J by 5 bases, 5 bases remained unmatched. The germline CDR1 and CDR2 sequences are WNHNN and SYGVQD (reference sequence). DNA for the CDR3: TGCGCCAGCAGTGAGTCGGGACAGGGGGCCCTCCATCAGCCCCAGCATTTT. Residues: CASSESGQGALHQPQHF.

The chain has TRBV10-1 and TRBJ2-1; 8 bases match TRBD1. V shed 0 bases, J shed 15 bases, and the junction held 1 base outside the gene matches. CDR1 WNHNN and CDR2 SYGVQD come from the germline V gene (reference sequence). The CDR3 runs 11 residues. The CDR3: CASSESGQAFF. CDR3 DNA sequence: TGCGCCAGCAGTGAGTCGGGACAGGCGTTCTTC.

J is TRBJ1-2 and V is TRBV11-2; weak D call: TRBD1 (5 bases). The CDR3 is 14 residues long. V dropped 5 bases and J dropped 6 bases, with 16 bases sitting between them. Germline CDR1 SGHAT, CDR2 FQNNGV. CDR3 sequence (DNA): TGTGCCAGCAGCGGAACCGGGGGGTCGCATGGCTACACCTTC. This gives the protein CASSGTGGSHGYTF.

The table lists this clone with a count of one. The chain has TRBV5-1 and TRBJ1-1; D gene uncertain. Deletions cut 1 base from V and 0 bases from J, with 4 bases between. Germline V CDR1 and CDR2: SGHRS, YFSETQ. CDR3 length: 13 amino acids. CDR3 nucleotide sequence: TGCGCCAGCAGCTTGACGGTGAACACTGAAGCTTTCTTT. Protein: CASSLTVNTEAFF. The full variable domain, its missing parts supplied by reference TRBV5-1 and TRBJ1-1, is KAGVTQTPRYLIKTRGQQVTLSCSPISGHRSVSWYQQTPGQGLQFLFEYFSETQRNKGNFPGRFSGRQFSNSRSEMNVSTLELGDSALYLCASSLTVNTEAFFGQGTRLTVV.

V and J are TRBV27 and TRBJ2-7; D is unresolved. Germline assignment: CDR1 MNHEY and CDR2 SMNVEV (reference sequence). V dropped 5 bases and J dropped 0 bases, with 14 bases sitting between them. The CDR3 length is 15 residues. CDR3 in DNA: TGTGCCAGCAGTCCCCGTCGTAGGAGCTCCTACGAGCAGTACTTC. As protein: CASSPRRRSSYEQYF.

The V gene is TRBV2, the J gene TRBJ1-5, with unresolved D. This CDR3 is 14 amino acids long. V gave up 2 bases and J gave up 4 bases, with 9 bases separating them. CDR1 is SNHLY and CDR2 is FYNNEI in the germline V gene. The CDR3 here is CASSESITNQPQHF. CDR3 coding DNA: TGTGCCAGCAGTGAATCGATAACAAATCAGCCCCAGCATTTT.

Only a few counts were recorded for this clone. The J gene is TRBJ2-5, the V gene TRBV30; 8 positions match TRBD1. V was clipped by 0 bases and J by 5 bases; unmatched bases: 5. Germline V gene sequence: CDR1 GTSNPN, CDR2 SVGIG (reference sequence). The CDR3 sequence is 14 residues long. Here the CDR3 reads CAWSVPRGPETQYF. CDR3 in DNA: TGTGCCTGGAGTGTCCCCAGGGGGCCGGAGACCCAGTACTTC.

The rearrangement joins TRBV29-1 to TRBJ2-7, with 7 bases aligning to TRBD2. Trimming at V came to 6 bases and at J to 3 bases, leaving 8 bases not matched to a gene. CDR1 and CDR2 (germline): SQVTM, ANQGSEA. This CDR3 is 13 amino acids long. CDR3 nucleotides: TGCAGCGTGGGGGAGGGGTATAACTACGAGCAGTACTTC. Its protein product is CSVGEGYNYEQYF.

This clone was seen a single time. The V call is TRBV2, the J call TRBJ1-2, with D maybe TRBD1 (5 bases). V was cut by 4 bases and J by 6 bases, with 12 bases left in between. The V gene's germline CDR1 is SNHLY and CDR2 FYNNEI. The CDR3 is made up of 13 amino acids. The CDR3 sequence: CASSGTGGDGYTF. CDR3 in DNA: TGTGCCAGCAGTGGAACGGGGGGAGATGGCTACACCTTC.

The V call is TRBV7-9, the J call TRBJ2-1; 7 bases align to TRBD1. Germline V lookup: CDR1 SEHNR, CDR2 FQNEAQ (reference sequence). V dropped 5 bases and J dropped 1; count of bases not matched to a gene: 8. This CDR3 has 16 amino acids. The CDR3 DNA is TGTGCCAGCAGCCTCCGACAGGGCTCGTCCTACAATGAGCAGTTCTTC. It yields the protein CASSLRQGSSYNEQFF.

The chain recombines TRBV30 with TRBJ2-3; TRBD2 is a possible D gene (7 bases). Germline loops: CDR1 GTSNPN, CDR2 SVGIG (reference sequence). The ends were cut back, 0 bases at V and 3 bases at J, with 13 bases in the middle. The CDR3 loop spans 15 amino acids. In DNA, the CDR3 is TGTGCCTGGAGTGTTCGGGGGGCGCGAACAGATACGCAGTATTTT. This gives the protein CAWSVRGARTDTQYF.

V and J are TRBV19 and TRBJ1-3, with D tentatively TRBD1 (5 bases). This CDR3 has 15 amino acids. Germline V lookup: CDR1 LNHDA, CDR2 SQIVND (reference sequence). Trimming left V 7 bases short and J 0 bases short, with 13 bases between. The CDR3 loop reads CASNSWQGSGNTIYF. CDR3 in DNA: TGTGCCAGTAATTCTTGGCAGGGCTCTGGAAACACCATATATTTT.

The chain employs TRBV7-2 and TRBJ1-1; no firm D call. Germline lookup yields CDR1 SGHTA and CDR2 FQGNSA. V lost 0 bases, J lost 1 base, and 12 bases lay in between. This CDR3 comprises 16 residues. Here the CDR3 DNA reads TGTGCCAGCAGCTTAGCTCTAACACAGCAGAACACTGAAGCTTTCTTT. It encodes CASSLALTQQNTEAFF.

J is TRBJ2-7 and V is TRBV6-6, with D perhaps TRBD1 (5 bases). Germline V gene sequence: CDR1 MNHNY, CDR2 SVGAGI (reference sequence). This CDR3 spans 14 amino acids. The germline V and J ends were trimmed by 5 bases and 1 base, with 12 bases remaining between them. CDR3 nucleotides: TGTGCCAGCAGTCCTATGGGGCAGTCCTACGAGCAGTACTTC. It is translated as CASSPMGQSYEQYF.

This clone was picked up one time. The chain carries TRBV15 and TRBJ1-1, with unresolved D. CDR3 length: 12 amino acids. The V end was cut by 3 bases, the J end by 3 bases, with 5 bases between. Germline V gene data show CDR1 as LNHNV and CDR2 as YYDKDF (reference sequence). This CDR3 is CATSRAYTEAFF. The CDR3 DNA sequence: TGTGCCACCAGCAGGGCCTACACTGAAGCTTTCTTT.

The chain carries TRBV6-6 and TRBJ1-6; D might be TRBD1 (6 bases). Germline V lookup: CDR1 MNHNY, CDR2 SVGAGI (reference sequence). Trimming removed 7 bases from V and 9 bases from J, with 16 bases in between. This CDR3 comprises 14 residues. For the CDR3, the DNA is TGTGCCAGCATAACAGGGACACTGAGTTCACCCCTCCACTTT. Its protein product is CASITGTLSSPLHF.

This chain joins TRBV6-5 and TRBJ2-3, with 10 bases matching TRBD2. V lost 3 bases and J lost 4; bases outside the gene matches: 4. Germline lookup yields CDR1 MNHEY and CDR2 SVGAGI. The CDR3 is 15 residues long. The CDR3 here is CASSYSGGISDTQYF. The CDR3 DNA reads as TGTGCCAGCAGTTATAGCGGGGGGATTTCAGATACGCAGTATTTT.

The chain uses TRBV18 and TRBJ2-1; D gene ambiguous. Between the trimmed V and J ends, which lost 1 base and 3 bases, there was a span of 4 bases. The length of the CDR3 is 13 residues. CDR1 is KGHSH, CDR2 LQKENI, per germline. The CDR3 coding sequence is TGTGCCAGCTCACCACAGAGCTACAATGAGCAGTTCTTC. Protein product: CASSPQSYNEQFF.